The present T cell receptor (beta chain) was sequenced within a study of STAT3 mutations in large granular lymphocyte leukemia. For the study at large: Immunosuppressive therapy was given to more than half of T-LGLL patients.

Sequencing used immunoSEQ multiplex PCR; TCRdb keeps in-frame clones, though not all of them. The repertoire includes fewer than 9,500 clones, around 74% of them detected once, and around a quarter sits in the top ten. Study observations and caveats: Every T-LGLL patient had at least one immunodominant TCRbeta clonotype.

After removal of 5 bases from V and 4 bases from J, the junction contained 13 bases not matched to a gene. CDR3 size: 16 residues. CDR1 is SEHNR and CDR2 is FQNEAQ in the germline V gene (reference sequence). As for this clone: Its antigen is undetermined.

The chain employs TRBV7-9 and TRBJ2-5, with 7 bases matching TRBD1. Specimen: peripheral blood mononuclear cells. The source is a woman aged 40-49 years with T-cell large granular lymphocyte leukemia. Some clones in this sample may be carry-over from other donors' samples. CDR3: CASSRNRGRKGETQYF. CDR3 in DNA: TGTGCCAGCAGCCGTAACAGGGGACGCAAGGGAGAGACCCAGTACTTC. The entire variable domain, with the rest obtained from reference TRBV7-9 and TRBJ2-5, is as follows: DTGVSQNPRHKITKRGQNVTFRCDPISEHNRLYWYRQTLGQGPEFLTYFQNEAQLEKSRLLSDRFSAERPKGSFSTLEIQRTEQGDSAMYLCASSRNRGRKGETQYFGPGTRLLVL.